This T cell receptor (beta chain) was retrieved from a study of cytotoxic CD8 clonotypes in ibrutinib-treated CLL. Study context: The patients comprised roughly 12 relapsed/refractory and around 16 treatment-naive cases, about 18 IGHV unmutated. Partial responses numbered roughly 25 and complete responses 2; after a median around 68 months, about 15 stayed remitted and around 12 progressed. Overall study findings and caveats: Before falling back toward baseline at progression, clonality had risen at the time of ibrutinib response.

Libraries of TCR beta were made from 1.5 to 2.5 micrograms of genomic DNA that came from cryopreserved PBMCs. The germline V and J ends were trimmed by 2 bases and 7 bases, with 12 bases remaining between them. This CDR3 is 14 amino acids long. In germline, CDR1 is MNHNS, CDR2 SASEGT. The method was immunoSEQ multiplex PCR; TCRdb's version includes in-frame clones alone and lacks a portion of them. The repertoire consists of about 130,000 clones, with 79% occurring once and the leading ten covering about 13%. On this clone: Its antigen is undetermined.

The source was PBMCs, collected after 12 months of ibrutinib treatment. The V and J genes are TRBV6-1 and TRBJ1-5; perhaps TRBD1 as D (5 bases). The clonotype comes from a human donor with chronic lymphocytic leukemia. The CDR3 loop is CASSELAGYQPQHF. CDR3 sequence (DNA): TGTGCCAGCAGTGAACTGGCAGGGTACCAGCCCCAGCATTTT.